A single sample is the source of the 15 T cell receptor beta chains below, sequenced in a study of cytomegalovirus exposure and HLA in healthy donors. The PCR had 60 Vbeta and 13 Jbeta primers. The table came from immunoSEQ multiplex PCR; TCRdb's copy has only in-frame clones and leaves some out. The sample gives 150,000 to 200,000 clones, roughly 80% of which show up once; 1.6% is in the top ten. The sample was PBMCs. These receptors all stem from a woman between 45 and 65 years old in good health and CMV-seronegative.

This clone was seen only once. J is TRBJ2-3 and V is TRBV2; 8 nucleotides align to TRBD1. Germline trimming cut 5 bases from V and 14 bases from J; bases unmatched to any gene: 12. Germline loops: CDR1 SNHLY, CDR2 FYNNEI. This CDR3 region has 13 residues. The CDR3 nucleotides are TGTGCCAGCAGTTTATCGACAGGGGTGAGGGGGTATTTT. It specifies CASSLSTGVRGYF.

DNA for the CDR3: TGTGCCACTAAATTAGGGGACATGAACACTGAAGCTTTCTTT. The encoded protein is CATKLGDMNTEAFF. The rearrangement uses TRBV19 and TRBJ1-1; possibly TRBD1 for D (6 bases). The ends were cut back, 10 bases at V and 0 bases at J, with 15 bases in the middle. Germline lookup yields CDR1 LNHDA and CDR2 SQIVND (reference sequence). The CDR3 spans 14 residues.

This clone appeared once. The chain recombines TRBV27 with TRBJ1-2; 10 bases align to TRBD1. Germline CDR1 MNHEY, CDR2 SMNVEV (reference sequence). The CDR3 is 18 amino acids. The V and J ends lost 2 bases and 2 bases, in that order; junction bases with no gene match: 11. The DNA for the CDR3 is TGTGCCAGCAGTTTAAGGGGGACAGGGGCTTTTAAGAACTATGGCTACACCTTC. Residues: CASSLRGTGAFKNYGYTF.

The CDR3 protein is CASSRTGDQPQHF. DNA of the CDR3: TGTGCCAGCAGCCGAACCGGGGATCAGCCCCAGCATTTT. The J gene is TRBJ1-5, the V gene TRBV9; the D is unclear. In germline, CDR1 is SGDLS, CDR2 YYNGEE. This CDR3 is 13 amino acids long. Between the trimmed V and J ends, which lost 4 bases and 5 bases, there was a span of 10 bases.

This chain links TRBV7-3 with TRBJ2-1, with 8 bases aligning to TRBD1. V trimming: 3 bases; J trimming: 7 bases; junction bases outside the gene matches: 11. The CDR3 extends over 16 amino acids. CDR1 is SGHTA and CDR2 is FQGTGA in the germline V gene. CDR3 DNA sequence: TGTGCCAGCAGCTTGGGTGGGGGACAGGTCGGTAATGAGCAGTTCTTC. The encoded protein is CASSLGGGQVGNEQFF.

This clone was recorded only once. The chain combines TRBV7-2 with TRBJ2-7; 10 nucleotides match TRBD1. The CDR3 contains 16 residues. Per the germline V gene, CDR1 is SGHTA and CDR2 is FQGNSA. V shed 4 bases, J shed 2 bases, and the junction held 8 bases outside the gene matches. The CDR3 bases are TGTGCCAGCAGCTCATCCGGGACAGGGGTACCCTACGAGCAGTACTTC. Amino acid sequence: CASSSSGTGVPYEQYF. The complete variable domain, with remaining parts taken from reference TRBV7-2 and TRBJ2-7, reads GAGVSQSPSNKVTEKGKDVELRCDPISGHTALYWYRQSLGQGLEFLIYFQGNSAPDKSGLPSDRFSAERTGGSVSTLTIQRTQQEDSAVYLCASSSSGTGVPYEQYFGPGTRLTVT.

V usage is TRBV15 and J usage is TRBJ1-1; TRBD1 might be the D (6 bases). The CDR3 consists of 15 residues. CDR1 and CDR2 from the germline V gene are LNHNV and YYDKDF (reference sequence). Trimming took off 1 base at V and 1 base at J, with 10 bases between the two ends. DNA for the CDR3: TGTGCCACCAGCAGAGTGAGGACAGCGAACACTGAAGCTTTCTTT. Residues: CATSRVRTANTEAFF. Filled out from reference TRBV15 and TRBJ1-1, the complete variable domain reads DAMVIQNPRYQVTQFGKPVTLSCSQTLNHNVMYWYQQKSSQAPKLLFHYYDKDFNNEADTPDNFQSRRPNTSFCFLDIRSPGLGDTAMYLCATSRVRTANTEAFFGQGTRLTVV.

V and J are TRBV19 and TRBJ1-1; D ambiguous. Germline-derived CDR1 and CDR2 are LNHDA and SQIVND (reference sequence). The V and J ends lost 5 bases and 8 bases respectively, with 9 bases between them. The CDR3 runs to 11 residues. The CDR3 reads CASSVSLEAFF. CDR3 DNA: TGTGCCAGTAGTGTATCCCTGGAAGCTTTCTTT.

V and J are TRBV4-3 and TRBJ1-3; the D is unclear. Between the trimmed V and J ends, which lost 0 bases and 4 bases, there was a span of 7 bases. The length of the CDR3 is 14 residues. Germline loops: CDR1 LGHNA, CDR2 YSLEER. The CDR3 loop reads CASSQDPSGNTIYF. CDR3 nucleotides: TGCGCCAGCAGCCAAGATCCTTCCGGAAACACCATATATTTT.

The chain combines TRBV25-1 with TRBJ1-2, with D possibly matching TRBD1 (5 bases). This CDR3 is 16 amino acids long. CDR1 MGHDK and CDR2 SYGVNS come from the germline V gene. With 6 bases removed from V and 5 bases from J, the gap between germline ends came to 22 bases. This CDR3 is CASRKTGTPDFYGYTF. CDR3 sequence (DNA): TGTGCCAGCAGAAAGACCGGGACTCCGGACTTTTATGGCTACACCTTC.

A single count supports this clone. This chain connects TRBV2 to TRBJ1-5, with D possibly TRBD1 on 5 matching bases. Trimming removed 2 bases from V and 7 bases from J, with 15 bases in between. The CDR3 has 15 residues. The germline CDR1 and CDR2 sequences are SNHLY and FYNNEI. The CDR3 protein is CASSEFEGAGQPQHF. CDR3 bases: TGTGCCAGCAGTGAATTCGAAGGGGCGGGACAGCCCCAGCATTTT.

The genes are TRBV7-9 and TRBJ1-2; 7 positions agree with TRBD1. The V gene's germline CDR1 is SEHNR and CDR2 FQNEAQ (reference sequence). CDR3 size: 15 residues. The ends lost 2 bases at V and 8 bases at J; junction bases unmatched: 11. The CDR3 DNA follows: TGTGCCAGCAGCTTAAGGCAGCAGGGGGTTGGGGGCTACACCTTC. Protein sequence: CASSLRQQGVGGYTF.

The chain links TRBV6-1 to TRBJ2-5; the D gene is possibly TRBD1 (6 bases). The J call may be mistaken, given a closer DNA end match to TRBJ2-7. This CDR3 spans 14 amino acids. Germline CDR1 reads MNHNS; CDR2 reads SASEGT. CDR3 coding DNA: TGTGCCAGCAGTCTTGACAGGCCGAGGTACGAGCAGTACTTC. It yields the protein CASSLDRPRYEQYF.

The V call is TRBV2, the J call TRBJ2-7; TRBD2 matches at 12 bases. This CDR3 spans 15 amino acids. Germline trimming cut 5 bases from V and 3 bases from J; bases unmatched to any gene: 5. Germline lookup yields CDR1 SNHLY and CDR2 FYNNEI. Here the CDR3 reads CASSRLAGEGYEQYF. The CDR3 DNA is TGTGCCAGCAGTAGACTAGCGGGAGAGGGCTACGAGCAGTACTTC.

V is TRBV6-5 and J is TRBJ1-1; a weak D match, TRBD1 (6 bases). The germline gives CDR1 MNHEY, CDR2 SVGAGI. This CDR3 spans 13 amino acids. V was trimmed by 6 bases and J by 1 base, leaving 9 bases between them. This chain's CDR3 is CASRTTGNTEAFF. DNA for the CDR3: TGTGCCAGCAGGACGACAGGGAACACTGAAGCTTTCTTT.